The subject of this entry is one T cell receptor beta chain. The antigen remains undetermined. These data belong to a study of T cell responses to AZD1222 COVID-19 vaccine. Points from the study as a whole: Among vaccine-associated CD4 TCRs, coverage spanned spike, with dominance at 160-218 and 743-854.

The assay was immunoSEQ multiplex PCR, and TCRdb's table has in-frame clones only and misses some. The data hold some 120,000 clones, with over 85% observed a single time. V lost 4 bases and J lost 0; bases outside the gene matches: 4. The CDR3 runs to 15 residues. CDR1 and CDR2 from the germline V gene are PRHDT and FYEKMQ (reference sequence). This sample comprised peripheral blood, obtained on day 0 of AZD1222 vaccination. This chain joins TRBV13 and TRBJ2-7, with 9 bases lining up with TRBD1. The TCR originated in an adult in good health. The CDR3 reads CASSSPGQGSYEQYF. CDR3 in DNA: TGTGCCAGCAGCTCCCCGGGACAGGGCTCCTACGAGCAGTACTTC. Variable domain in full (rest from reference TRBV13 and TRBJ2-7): AAGVIQSPRHLIKEKRETATLKCYPIPRHDTVYWYQQGPGQDPQFLISFYEKMQSDKGSIPDRFSAQQFSDYHSELNMSSLELGDSALYFCASSSPGQGSYEQYFGPGTRLTVT.